The present entry profiles one T cell receptor beta chain with its context. The sample originates from a study of T cell changes during pregnancy in multiple sclerosis. Clones were sequenced by immunoSEQ multiplex PCR, and TCRdb holds only the in-frame ones, with some missing. The sample consists of about 93,000 clones, around 92% of them appearing once. The sequencing here drew on peripheral blood, taken after pregnancy. The receptor's source is a female donor with multiple sclerosis, enrolled in a pregnancy study.

In DNA, the CDR3 is TGTGCCAGCAGCTTAGCGGAGACAGTCTATGGCTACACCTTC. It is translated as CASSLAETVYGYTF. The chain couples TRBV7-8 to TRBJ1-2; TRBD1 might be the D (5 bases). The V gene's germline CDR1 is SGHVS and CDR2 FQNEAQ. The CDR3 has 14 amino acids. Trimming took off 0 bases at V and 4 bases at J, with 9 bases between the two ends.